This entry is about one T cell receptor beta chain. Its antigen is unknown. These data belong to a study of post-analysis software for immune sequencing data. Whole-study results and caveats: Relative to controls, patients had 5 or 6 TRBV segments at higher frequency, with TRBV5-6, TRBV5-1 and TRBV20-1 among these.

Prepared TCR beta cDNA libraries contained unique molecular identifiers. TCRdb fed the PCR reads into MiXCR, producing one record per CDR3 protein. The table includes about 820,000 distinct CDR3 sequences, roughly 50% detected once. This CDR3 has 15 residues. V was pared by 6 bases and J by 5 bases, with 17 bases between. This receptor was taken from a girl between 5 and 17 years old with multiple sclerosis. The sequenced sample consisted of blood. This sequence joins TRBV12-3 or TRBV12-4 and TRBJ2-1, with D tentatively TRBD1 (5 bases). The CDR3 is CASRRTYPRDNEQFF. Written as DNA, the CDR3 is TGTGCCAGCAGACGGACCTACCCCAGGGACAATGAGCAGTTCTTC.